One TCR beta chain is described in this entry. As yet, its antigen is unknown. The sample comes from a study of OX40 agonist ivuxolimab in advanced cancers. Whole-study findings and limits: Also showing low normalized T-cell clonal expansion were some of the nonresponders. At 0.1 to 3.0 mg/kg, clonal expansion of CD4+ and CD8+ blood T cells had occurred by week 6. No determination was made of the antigen specificity of the expanded peripheral T cells.

Germline V gene lookup returns CDR1 MDHEN and CDR2 SYDVKM. Trimming removed 7 bases at V and 4 bases at J, with 16 bases between. The CDR3 contains 14 residues. Generated by immunoSEQ multiplex PCR, the TCRdb table keeps only in-frame clones and is missing some. The table lists more than 60,000 clones, more than 80% of them singletons, with roughly an eighth in the top ten. V usage is TRBV28 and J usage is TRBJ1-1; D ambiguous. The starting material was CD4+ or CD8+ T cells sorted from blood, obtained in a trial of the OX40 agonist ivuxolimab. The clonotype comes from an adult with an advanced solid tumor such as melanoma, head and neck, liver or kidney cancer. CDR3 coding DNA: TGTGCCAGCAACTTCCGGGGTGGTCGCACTGAAGCTTTCTTT. Translation: CASNFRGGRTEAFF.